This TCR beta chain is drawn from a study of early T cells in non-severe SARS-CoV-2 infection (dated by TCRdb to about 2021). With regard to the full study: Because TCR sequencing was done on bulk RNA from unsorted whole blood, the alpha and beta chains could not be paired.

This clonotype was counted at least ten times. Its cognate antigen has yet to be identified. Base qualities are missing; no much larger clone stands one base away. From a lookup of the germline V gene, CDR1 and CDR2 are SGHAT and FQNNGV. Trimming removed 5 bases from V and 6 bases from J, leaving 26 bases between the germline ends. Including cysteine and phenylalanine, the CDR3 has 17 amino acids. Only the CDR3 part of the read is kept: 51 bases, read in frame from the first base. What the research found in general, with its limitations: VDJdb matching was skewed toward anti-spike CD8 responses and likely underestimated virus-specific expansions by missing private and CD4 specificities.

To prepare the library, 5' RACE was applied. Sequencing was carried out with a NextSeq 500. To correct for sequencing error and PCR bias, the TCR library protocol tagged individual cDNA molecules with unique molecular identifiers. Sequencing covered both TCR alpha and beta chains, and within each sample the abundances of alpha and beta sequences were tightly co-correlated. As for the original processing: Decombinator V4 was used to annotate the V gene, J gene and CDR3 of the TCR sequences. TCRs were defined as expanded if a significant change between any two time points was detected under a Poisson model with p below 0.0001. Abundances of TCRs were expressed as counts per million after normalisation to the total number of TCRs sequenced in each sample. TRAV1-2 paired with TRAJ12, TRAJ20 or TRAJ33 defined MAIT TCRs, while TRAV10 paired with TRAJ18 defined iNKT TCRs. VDJdb, accessed 1 November 2021, was searched for CMV, EBV and SARS-CoV-2 annotated TCRs, excluding TCRs annotated for multiple antigens. TCRdb reanalyzed the raw reads on its own, using fastp at Q25 for trimming and MiXCR for clone calling, and kept in-frame beta chains. CDR3 protein duplicates are merged, each entry listing the most common genes and DNA. The V and J calls, along with clone size, are taken from TCRdb and not from the paper's own processing. The sample table holds about 39,000 distinct CDR3 sequences, of which 3% to 4% were seen once. Together, the top ten hold about 3% of the sample.

The study was a case-control design nested within a healthcare worker cohort in London, UK, with weekly nasopharyngeal swab PCR tests and blood sampling. Healthcare workers were enrolled in the week of the UK lockdown, from 23 to 31 March 2020, and were followed every week for up to roughly 15 weeks. The receptor chain draws on TRBV11-2 and TRBJ2-7; the D gene is perhaps TRBD1, from 7 matching bases. This clonotype was sampled from an adult who was a healthcare worker with PCR-confirmed SARS-CoV-2 infection or an uninfected control (not recorded which). The sequencing sample was made of whole blood. The DNA reads TGTGCCAGCAGCCCGATAGTGCGGGCAGGGGGGTCTCGCGAGCAGTACTTC. The resulting protein is CASSPIVRAGGSREQYF. The variable domain in full, with residues beyond the CDR3 obtained from the reference TRBV11-2 and TRBJ2-7 genes, is EAGVAQSPRYKIIEKRQSVAFWCNPISGHATLYWYQQILGQGPKLLIQFQNNGVVDDSQLPKDRFSAERLKGVDSTLKIQPAKLEDSAVYLCASSPIVRAGGSREQYFGPGTRLTVT.